A selection of T cell receptor beta chains follows, all from one sample in a study of blood T cell repertoires in COVID-19. Clones were sequenced by immunoSEQ multiplex PCR, and TCRdb holds only the in-frame ones, with some missing. Here the sample spans around 300,000 clones, approximately 89% being singletons. Sequenced input: PBMCs or T cells enriched from blood (not recorded which). Receptors originate from a woman aged 55-69 years who had recovered from COVID-19. CDR3s include the opening cysteine and the closing phenylalanine or tryptophan. The D gene is left open where the match is weak. Size is omitted from some rows. Given values are once, few, many or a class for expanded clones.

TRBV11-3	-	TRBJ2-1	-	TGTGCCAGCAGCTCGGGGGCCTACAATGAGCAGTTCTTC	CASSSGAYNEQFF
TRBV5-1	-	TRBJ2-3	-	TGCGCCAGCAGCTTATCTGGGGCGGTGGATACGCAGTATTTT	CASSLSGAVDTQYF
TRBV28	-	TRBJ1-5	-	TGTGCCAGCAGTCAATCAAATCAGCCCCAGCATTTT	CASSQSNQPQHF
TRBV19	TRBD2	TRBJ2-5	-	TGTGCCAGGCCCCCATTAGCGGGAGTCGGAGAGACCCAGTACTTC	CARPPLAGVGETQYF
TRBV5-1	-	TRBJ2-6	-	TGCGCCAGCAGCGAAAACAGGGGAGGTGGGGCCAACGTCCTGACTTTC	CASSENRGGGANVLTF
TRBV6-4	-	TRBJ2-7	few	TGTGCCAGCAGTGACACGCAGTGGTCAACCTACGAGCAGTACTTC	CASSDTQWSTYEQYF
TRBV24-1	-	TRBJ2-1	-	TGTGCCACCAGTGATTCTACACCCGAGACAGGCCACTCCTACAATGAGCAGTTCTTC	CATSDSTPETGHSYNEQFF
TRBV18	TRBD2	TRBJ2-7	-	TGTGCCAGCTCACCGGCGGGAGGGGGCAGCCACGAGCAGTACTTC	CASSPAGGGSHEQYF
TRBV3-1/TRBV3-2	-	TRBJ2-1	-	TGTGCCAGCAGCCAAGAGAAGGACTCCCGCCGTTTAAATGAGCAGTTCTTC	CASSQEKDSRRLNEQFF
TRBV3-1/TRBV3-2	-	TRBJ1-1	once	TGTGCCAGCAGCCAGTTTGACAGGAGAGACACTGAAGCTTTCTTT	CASSQFDRRDTEAFF
TRBV11-2	-	TRBJ2-1	-	TGTGCCAGCAGCTTAGTAGGTAGCAGTGCATCCTACAATGAGCAGTTCTTC	CASSLVGSSASYNEQFF
TRBV28	TRBD2	TRBJ2-6	-	TGTGCCAGCAGGACTAGCGGGCCCTCTGGGGCCAACGTCCTGACTTTC	CASRTSGPSGANVLTF
TRBV28	-	TRBJ1-5	-	TGTGCCAGCAGTTTATTCAGGGCTGTTGGCAATCAGCCCCAGCATTTT	CASSLFRAVGNQPQHF
TRBV28	-	TRBJ1-2	-	TGTGCCAGCAGTTTGGGAGCAGGTCTCTATGGCTACACCTTC	CASSLGAGLYGYTF
TRBV2	-	TRBJ1-2	-	TGTGCCAGCAGTGAGGGGCAGCAGTATGGCTACACCTTC	CASSEGQQYGYTF
TRBV11-3	-	TRBJ2-1	-	TGTGCCAGCAGCTTAGATTTGGGTTTCAGGGAACCTTCCTCCTACAATGAGCAGTTCTTC	CASSLDLGFREPSSYNEQFF
TRBV19	-	TRBJ2-5	-	TGTGCCACCTCCTCGGGACAACCTGGGCCAGAGACCCAGTACTTC	CATSSGQPGPETQYF
TRBV19	TRBD1	TRBJ1-6	-	TGTGCCAGTAGTACCTCCGGGACAGGGTATTCACCCCTCCACTTT	CASSTSGTGYSPLHF
TRBV29-1	-	TRBJ1-2	once	TGCAGCGTTGACAGTGGCTACACCTTC	CSVDSGYTF
TRBV2	-	TRBJ2-3	once	TGTGCCAGCAGCCGGGGGACAGATACGCAGTATTTT	CASSRGTDTQYF
TRBV2	TRBD2	TRBJ2-3	-	TGTGCCAGCAGTGACAGGTCGGGGGGGGTTAATACGCAGTATTTT	CASSDRSGGVNTQYF
TRBV19	TRBD1	TRBJ1-1	-	TGTGCCAGTAGTGTTCCGGGGACAGGGGGCGCGTGGGACACTGAAGCTTTCTTT	CASSVPGTGGAWDTEAFF
TRBV7-3	-	TRBJ2-3	-	TGTGCCAGCAGCTACCGCAGTGGCGGGAGCACAGATACGCAGTATTTT	CASSYRSGGSTDTQYF
TRBV5-4	TRBD2	TRBJ2-5	-	TGTGCCAGCAGCAAGCCGGGACTAGGAGGGCAAGAGACCCAGTACTTC	CASSKPGLGGQETQYF
TRBV27	-	TRBJ2-7	-	TGTGCCAGCAGTTTAAGTGGCCAGGGCGTCTACGAGCAGTACTTC	CASSLSGQGVYEQYF
TRBV5-1	-	TRBJ2-6	-	TGCGCCAGCAGCTTCAGGGGCGTCCTCTCTGGGGCCAACGTCCTGACTTTC	CASSFRGVLSGANVLTF